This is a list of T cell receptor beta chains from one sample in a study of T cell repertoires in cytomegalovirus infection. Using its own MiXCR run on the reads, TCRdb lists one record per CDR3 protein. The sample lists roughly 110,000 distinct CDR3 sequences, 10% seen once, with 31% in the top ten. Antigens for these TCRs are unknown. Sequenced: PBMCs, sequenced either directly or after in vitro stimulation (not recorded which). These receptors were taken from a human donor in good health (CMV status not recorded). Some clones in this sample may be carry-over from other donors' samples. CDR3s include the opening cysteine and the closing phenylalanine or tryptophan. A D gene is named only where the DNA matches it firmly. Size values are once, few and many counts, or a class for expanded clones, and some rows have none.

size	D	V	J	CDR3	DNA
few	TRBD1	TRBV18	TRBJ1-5	CASSFGTGTNQPQHF	TGTGCCAGCTCTTTCGGGACAGGGACAAATCAGCCCCAGCATTTT
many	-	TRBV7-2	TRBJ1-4	CASSLARQPNEKLFF	TGTGCCAGCAGCTTAGCGCGACAGCCTAATGAAAAACTGTTTTTT
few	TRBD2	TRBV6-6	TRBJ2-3	CASSYSTGGRTDTQYF	TGTGCCAGCAGTTACTCGACCGGCGGGAGGACAGATACGCAGTATTTT
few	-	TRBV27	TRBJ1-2	CASSLSWAPSSNYGYTF	TGTGCCAGCAGTTTATCATGGGCCCCAAGCTCTAACTATGGCTACACCTTC
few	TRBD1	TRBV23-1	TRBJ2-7	CASSHGQATYEQYF	TGCGCCAGCAGTCATGGACAGGCTACCTACGAGCAGTACTTC
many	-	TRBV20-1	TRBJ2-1	CSARATSYNEQFF	TGCAGTGCTAGGGCCACGAGCTACAATGAGCAGTTCTTC
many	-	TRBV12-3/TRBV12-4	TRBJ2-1	CASTGGGVEQFF	TGTGCCAGCACCGGAGGGGGAGTTGAGCAGTTCTTC
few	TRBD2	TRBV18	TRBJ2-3	CASSNQGTSGSYDTQYF	TGTGCCAGCTCTAACCAGGGGACTAGCGGGAGTTACGATACGCAGTATTTT
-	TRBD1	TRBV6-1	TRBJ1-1	CASSYGGQGGPGTEAFF	TGTGCCAGCAGTTACGGGGGACAGGGAGGTCCGGGCACTGAAGCTTTCTTT
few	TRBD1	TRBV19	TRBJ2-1	CASSITGGQALEQFF	TGTGCCAGTAGTATAACCGGGGGACAGGCCCTAGAGCAGTTCTTC
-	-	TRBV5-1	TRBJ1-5	CASSPGGLESQPQHF	TGCGCCAGCAGCCCCGGGGGCCTAGAGAGCCAGCCCCAGCATTTT
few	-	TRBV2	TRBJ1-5	CASSELSSNQPQHF	TGTGCCAGCAGTGAACTTAGTAGCAATCAGCCCCAGCATTTT
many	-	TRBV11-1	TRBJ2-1	CASSPLKRMSSYNEQFF	TGTGCCAGCAGCCCCCTTAAGCGGATGAGCTCCTACAATGAGCAGTTCTTC
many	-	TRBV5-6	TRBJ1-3	CASSLEEGDRRNTIYF	TGTGCCAGCAGCTTGGAAGAGGGGGATCGGCGAAACACCATATATTTT